This entry lists 21 T cell receptor beta chains sequenced from one sample in a study of cytotoxic CD8 clonotypes in ibrutinib-treated CLL (dated by TCRdb to the early 2020s). Libraries were prepared through the immunoSEQ multiplex PCR assay. TCRdb limited this immuneACCESS table to in-frame rearrangements with V and J called. A share of clones is missing; checked studies link under half to unresolved V genes, and the rest is unexplained. Counted in this sample were over 140,000 clones; around 80% of them appeared once. Together, the top ten hold 7.5% to 8% of the sample. This sample comprised PBMCs, obtained after 36 months of ibrutinib treatment. These receptors came from a human donor with chronic lymphocytic leukemia.

This clone has just a few counts. This sequence joins TRBV5-4 and TRBJ1-4; D uncertain. Germline CDR1 and CDR2: SGHNT and YYREEE (reference sequence). Trimming cost V 2 bases and J 6 bases, with 11 bases left between them. CDR3 length: 14 amino acids. For the CDR3, the DNA is TGTGCCAGCAGCTTTGGGCGGCCGGATGAAAAACTGTTTTTT. It yields the protein CASSFGRPDEKLFF.

The genes are TRBV5-6 and TRBJ2-3, with D hard to call. Germline-derived CDR1 and CDR2 are SGHDT and YYEEEE. Trimming removed 1 base from V and 6 bases from J, with 6 bases in between. CDR3 size: 12 residues. The CDR3 protein is CASSLMVDTQYF. DNA of the CDR3: TGTGCCAGCAGCTTGATGGTGGATACGCAGTATTTT.

The CDR3 nucleotides read TGTGCCAGCAGTGAAGCCCGTTTACGGTCTGGAAACACCATATATTTT. Protein sequence: CASSEARLRSGNTIYF. The chain is built from TRBV2 and TRBJ1-3; unclear D gene. The germline CDR1 and CDR2 sequences are SNHLY and FYNNEI. The CDR3 is 16 amino acids. Between the trimmed V and J ends, which lost 0 bases and 1 base, there was a span of 10 bases.

The V call is TRBV5-1, the J call TRBJ2-3; D may be TRBD2 (6 bases). Germline CDR1 is SGHRS and CDR2 is YFSETQ. Trimming pared 2 bases from V and 5 bases from J, leaving 12 bases between. The length of the CDR3 is 14 residues. The DNA for the CDR3 is TGCGCCAGCAGCTTACGGCTAGCGCAAGATACGCAGTATTTT. Its protein product is CASSLRLAQDTQYF.

The V call is TRBV30, the J call TRBJ1-4, with 7 positions matching TRBD1. Germline loops: CDR1 GTSNPN, CDR2 SVGIG (reference sequence). This CDR3 has 12 residues. The V gene end was trimmed by 7 bases and the J gene end by 7 bases; junction bases not matched to a gene: 6. CDR3 in amino acids: CALQGFGEKLFF. The CDR3 bases are TGTGCCTTACAGGGGTTCGGTGAAAAACTGTTTTTT.

This chain uses TRBV30 with TRBJ1-2; tentative D call: TRBD1 (6 bases). The germline CDR1 and CDR2 sequences are GTSNPN and SVGIG (reference sequence). Trimming removed 1 base at V and 8 bases at J, with 11 bases between. The CDR3 is 12 residues long. The CDR3 region is CAWSGGGGGYTF. The CDR3 nucleotides are TGTGCCTGGAGTGGAGGGGGAGGAGGCTACACCTTC.

The V gene is TRBV5-1, the J gene TRBJ2-7; the D is unclear. Germline values: CDR1 SGHRS, CDR2 YFSETQ. V was clipped by 2 bases and J by 1 base, with 7 bases between them. This CDR3 is built from 13 residues. The CDR3 region has the DNA TGCGCCAGCAGCTTCTCGGGTTCCTACGAGCAGTACTTC. Amino acid sequence: CASSFSGSYEQYF.

Comments on this clone: Germline and junction disagree at one end, which may indicate a read error. J is TRBJ2-7 and V is TRBV15, with 8 bases that match TRBD2. Germline CDR1 and CDR2: LNHNV and YYDKDF (reference sequence). This CDR3 spans 13 amino acids. The CDR3 DNA sequence: TGTGCCACCAGCAGAGACATGGGACTAGTTTCCGACTTC. This encodes CATSRDMGLVSDF.

This chain links TRBV15 with TRBJ1-2, with D unclear. Germline V lookup: CDR1 LNHNV, CDR2 YYDKDF (reference sequence). V lost 5 bases and J lost 4, with 8 bases in between. CDR3 length equals 12 residues. The DNA for the CDR3 is TGTGCCACCAGCTCATACGGCTATGGCTACACCTTC. Translation gives CATSSYGYGYTF.

The chain employs TRBV6-1 and TRBJ1-1; D remains ambiguous. This CDR3 is 15 amino acids long. Germline loops: CDR1 MNHNS, CDR2 SASEGT. With 2 bases removed from V and 2 bases from J, the gap between germline ends came to 12 bases. The CDR3, as DNA: TGTGCCAGCAGTGAACAGGAATTCGGAAACACTGAAGCTTTCTTT. Encoded protein: CASSEQEFGNTEAFF.

The table lists this clone with a few counts. The chain combines TRBV18 with TRBJ1-2; D unresolved. V lost 6 bases, J lost 4 bases, and 21 bases lay in between. This CDR3 has 16 residues. Germline assignment: CDR1 KGHSH and CDR2 LQKENI. CDR3 region: CASSTNSAGTSYGYTF. DNA for the CDR3: TGTGCCAGCTCCACCAATTCTGCAGGAACATCCTATGGCTACACCTTC. Filled out from reference TRBV18 and TRBJ1-2, the complete variable domain reads NAGVMQNPRHLVRRRGQEARLRCSPMKGHSHVYWYRQLPEEGLKFMVYLQKENIIDESGMPKERFSAEFPKEGPSILRIQQVVRGDSAAYFCASSTNSAGTSYGYTFGSGTRLTVV.

The V gene is TRBV2, the J gene TRBJ2-3; a possible D gene is TRBD2 (6 bases). CDR3 size: 15 residues. With 7 bases removed from V and 2 bases from J, the gap between germline ends came to 16 bases. Germline V gene sequence: CDR1 SNHLY, CDR2 FYNNEI. DNA for the CDR3: TGTGCCAGCATTCCGGGACTTGGATTCACAGATACGCAGTATTTT. Translation gives CASIPGLGFTDTQYF.

This chain joins TRBV7-2 and TRBJ1-4; 7 nucleotides agree with TRBD1. This CDR3 contains 16 residues. V was pared by 5 bases and J by 7 bases, with 13 bases of the junction left unmatched. Germline values: CDR1 SGHTA, CDR2 FQGNSA. CDR3 nucleotide sequence: TGTGCCAGCAGCCGAAATCCGGGACAGTCAAGTGAAAAACTGTTTTTT. The encoded protein is CASSRNPGQSSEKLFF.

The chain combines TRBV4-1 with TRBJ1-4; D is perhaps TRBD1 (6 bases). Germline V gives CDR1 MGHRA, CDR2 YSYEKL. CDR3 length equals 16 residues. V was trimmed by 2 bases and J by 2 bases, leaving 12 bases between them. CDR3 loop: CASSQLWGATNEKLFF. CDR3 DNA: TGCGCCAGCAGCCAACTATGGGGGGCTACTAATGAAAAACTGTTTTTT.

V is TRBV2 and J is TRBJ2-5; TRBD2 matches at 16 bases. Germline V gene lookup returns CDR1 SNHLY and CDR2 FYNNEI. CDR3 size: 15 residues. Trimming took 8 bases from V and 4 from J; bases not matched to a gene: 4. The CDR3 DNA sequence: TGTGCCAGCGCTGGGACTAGCGGGGGGGGAGAGACCCAGTACTTC. Amino acid sequence: CASAGTSGGGETQYF.

V and J are TRBV18 and TRBJ2-1; no reliable D call. Per the germline V gene, CDR1 is KGHSH and CDR2 is LQKENI. Trimming cost V 3 bases and J 9 bases, with 15 bases left between them. CDR3 length equals 14 residues. CDR3 sequence: CASSPQELPTEQFF. CDR3 bases: TGTGCCAGCTCACCTCAGGAGCTCCCCACTGAGCAGTTCTTC.

The rearrangement joins TRBV13 to TRBJ2-2, with D unclear. The CDR3 covers 14 residues. CDR1 is PRHDT and CDR2 is FYEKMQ in the germline V gene (reference sequence). The V end lost 1 base, the J end lost 1 base, and 4 bases lay between the germline ends. The CDR3 nucleotides read TGTGCCAGCAGCTTAGTGAGGAACACCGGGGAGCTGTTTTTT. The encoded protein is CASSLVRNTGELFF.

This clone was counted only a few times. The J gene is TRBJ2-1, the V gene TRBV10-1; D gene unclear. CDR1 and CDR2 (germline): WNHNN, SYGVQD (reference sequence). V was clipped by 4 bases and J by 0 bases, with 7 bases between them. The length of the CDR3 is 14 residues. CDR3 residues: CASSAPSSYNEQFF. The CDR3 DNA reads as TGCGCCAGCAGTGCTCCAAGCTCCTACAATGAGCAGTTCTTC.

This chain links TRBV29-1 with TRBJ1-2, with TRBD1 matching 11 bases. The CDR3 is 13 residues long. J gave up 3 bases and V 3 bases, and 0 bases lay outside the gene matches. Germline values: CDR1 SQVTM, CDR2 ANQGSEA. The CDR3 here is CSVEDRGHYGYTF. For the CDR3, the DNA is TGCAGCGTTGAGGACAGGGGGCACTATGGCTACACCTTC.

This chain connects TRBV5-1 to TRBJ1-1; D is ambiguous. Germline V lookup: CDR1 SGHRS, CDR2 YFSETQ. V lost 4 bases, J lost 2 bases, and 9 bases lay in between. The CDR3 covers 13 residues. CDR3 in DNA: TGCGCCAGCAGCACGGGAGCTAACACTGAAGCTTTCTTT. Its protein product is CASSTGANTEAFF.

The gene calls are TRBV27 and TRBJ1-5, with a possible D match to TRBD1 (5 bases). The V end was cut by 2 bases, the J end by 7 bases, with 12 bases between. CDR1 and CDR2 (germline): MNHEY, SMNVEV (reference sequence). The CDR3 covers 14 residues. CDR3 protein: CASSLAGSGQPQHF. As DNA, the CDR3 is TGTGCCAGCAGTTTAGCAGGGTCGGGACAGCCCCAGCATTTT.